A selection of T cell receptor beta chains follows, all from one sample in a study of PD-L1 blockade in urothelial cancer. Profiled with immunoSEQ multiplex PCR; TCRdb holds only in-frame clones, not every one. The data show about 56,000 clones, about 85% seen once. Sequenced material: PBMCs, taken around atezolizumab (anti-PD-L1) treatment. These TCRs come from a man in his 70s with urothelial cancer. Each CDR3 is given with its conserved first and last residue. A D gene is named only where the DNA matches it firmly. Expanded clones get a size class; other rows say once, few or many, or leave the size out.

cdr3_length j_call clone_size d_call v_call cdr3_aa cdr3_nt
13 TRBJ2-3 . . TRBV11-3 CASSQGERETQYF TGTGCCAGCAGCCAGGGGGAGCGGGAGACGCAGTATTTT
13 TRBJ1-1 . . TRBV29-1 CSVPGEFDGKAFF TGCAGCGTTCCAGGGGAGTTCGACGGCAAAGCTTTCTTT
16 TRBJ2-7 . TRBD1 TRBV5-1 CASSFYPDRTSYEQYF TGCGCCAGCAGCTTTTACCCGGACAGGACGAGCTACGAGCAGTACTTC
15 TRBJ2-7 . . TRBV5-1 CASSLEQGGGYEQYF TGCGCCAGCAGCTTGGAGCAGGGAGGAGGGTACGAGCAGTACTTC
13 TRBJ2-7 . TRBD2 TRBV5-1 CASGTSGNYEQYF TGCGCCAGCGGGACTAGCGGGAACTACGAGCAGTACTTC
14 TRBJ2-7 . TRBD1 TRBV6-1 CASSEARGFYEQYF TGTGCCAGCAGTGAAGCCAGGGGGTTCTACGAGCAGTACTTC
14 TRBJ2-3 . TRBD2 TRBV9 CASSATSAADTQYF TGTGCCAGCAGCGCAACTAGCGCCGCAGATACGCAGTATTTT
15 TRBJ2-1 . . TRBV28 CASSPPTVGGNEQFF TGTGCCAGCAGTCCCCCTACAGTGGGGGGCAATGAGCAGTTCTTC
14 TRBJ2-1 . TRBD2 TRBV19 CASTPGRGLNEQFF TGTGCCAGTACCCCGGGGCGGGGACTAAATGAGCAGTTCTTC
14 TRBJ2-5 . TRBD2 TRBV27 CASRFSGEQETQYF TGTGCCAGCAGATTTAGCGGGGAACAAGAGACCCAGTACTTC
15 TRBJ2-5 . TRBD1 TRBV9 CASSAHRGREETQYF TGTGCCAGCAGCGCCCACAGGGGGCGCGAAGAGACCCAGTACTTC
12 TRBJ2-7 once . TRBV7-2 CASSLAQYEQYF TGTGCCAGCAGCTTAGCCCAATACGAGCAGTACTTC
14 TRBJ2-7 once . TRBV6-5 CASSLQGGPYEQYF TGTGCCAGCAGCCTTCAGGGGGGCCCCTACGAGCAGTACTTC
15 TRBJ1-3 . . TRBV6-1 CASSENVAEGNTIYF TGTGCCAGCAGTGAAAATGTGGCGGAGGGAAACACCATATATTTT
17 TRBJ2-2 . TRBD2 TRBV7-9 CASSSETSGTNTGELFF TGTGCCAGCAGCTCAGAGACTAGCGGGACGAACACCGGGGAGCTGTTTTTT
15 TRBJ2-6 . TRBD2 TRBV7-9 CASSLPGLAVNVLTF TGTGCCAGCAGCTTACCGGGACTAGCGGTCAACGTCCTGACTTTC
14 TRBJ2-2 . TRBD2 TRBV6-1 CASRGLAGTGELFF TGTGCCAGCAGGGGACTAGCGGGGACCGGGGAGCTGTTTTTT
13 TRBJ1-1 . TRBD1 TRBV6-1 CASIGTGGTEAFF TGTGCCAGCATAGGGACAGGGGGCACTGAAGCTTTCTTT
15 TRBJ2-2 few . TRBV10-1 CASSESIAGPGELFF TGCGCCAGCAGTGAGTCGATAGCAGGGCCCGGGGAGCTGTTTTTT
15 TRBJ1-1 . . TRBV7-9 CASSSAGRMNTEAFF TGTGCCAGCAGCTCGGCGGGACGTATGAACACTGAAGCTTTCTTT
16 TRBJ2-3 . TRBD1 TRBV5-1 CASSFGTGTTTDTQYF TGCGCCAGCAGCTTCGGGACAGGGACAACCACAGATACGCAGTATTTT
12 TRBJ1-1 . . TRBV7-9 CASNVGGTEAFF TGTGCCAGCAATGTGGGGGGCACTGAAGCTTTCTTT
16 TRBJ2-5 . TRBD2 TRBV10-3 CAISDSGLAGVETQYF TGTGCCATCAGTGACTCAGGACTAGCGGGAGTTGAGACCCAGTACTTC
15 TRBJ2-2 . . TRBV29-1 CSGIQGPTNTGELFF TGCAGCGGCATACAGGGACCCACTAACACCGGGGAGCTGTTTTTT
14 TRBJ2-7 . TRBD1 TRBV5-4 CASSLAGGGNEQYF TGTGCCAGCAGCTTGGCAGGGGGCGGGAACGAGCAGTACTTC
13 TRBJ1-2 . . TRBV5-4 CASSVAGSSGYTF TGTGCCAGCAGCGTTGCAGGGTCTAGTGGCTACACCTTC
15 TRBJ2-1 . . TRBV9 CASSVDGSPYNEQFF TGTGCCAGCAGCGTAGACGGGAGCCCCTACAATGAGCAGTTCTTC
16 TRBJ2-3 . TRBD2 TRBV28 CASSLGAGGGTDTQYF TGTGCCAGCAGTTTAGGAGCGGGAGGCGGCACAGATACGCAGTATTTT
16 TRBJ2-3 . TRBD1 TRBV7-8 CASSLRTGGTTDTQYF TGTGCCAGCAGCTTACGAACAGGGGGAACGACAGATACGCAGTATTTT
15 TRBJ1-5 . . TRBV7-2 CASSPRDSSNQPQHF TGTGCCAGCAGCCCTCGGGACTCCAGCAATCAGCCCCAGCATTTT
14 TRBJ2-7 . . TRBV4-1 CASSQGGLAYEQYF TGCGCCAGCAGCCAAGGAGGTCTCGCCTACGAGCAGTACTTC
15 TRBJ2-3 . TRBD2 TRBV11-2 CASSPAVMGGDTQYF TGTGCCAGCAGCCCCGCGGTCATGGGGGGGGATACGCAGTATTTT
16 TRBJ2-7 . . TRBV4-1 CASSQDEQDPSYEQYF TGCGCCAGCAGCCAAGATGAACAGGACCCATCCTACGAGCAGTACTTC
14 TRBJ1-5 . TRBD1 TRBV6-5 CASSYQGVDQPQHF TGTGCCAGCAGTTACCAGGGGGTCGATCAGCCCCAGCATTTT
16 TRBJ1-2 . . TRBV5-6 CASSLTGVRANYGYTF TGTGCCAGCAGCCTCACCGGGGTTCGAGCTAACTATGGCTACACCTTC
12 TRBJ1-1 . . TRBV6-5 CASTVLGTEAFF TGTGCCAGCACCGTACTTGGCACTGAAGCTTTCTTT
18 TRBJ2-2 . TRBD2 TRBV12-5 CASGSQLAGVGNTGELFF TGTGCTAGTGGCAGTCAACTAGCGGGAGTGGGGAACACCGGGGAGCTGTTTTTT
12 TRBJ1-1 . . TRBV29-1 CSYDEVGTEAFF TGCAGCTATGACGAGGTAGGAACTGAAGCTTTCTTT
15 TRBJ1-2 . TRBD1 TRBV7-9 CASSFRDRGPDGYTF TGTGCCAGCAGCTTCCGGGACAGGGGGCCGGATGGCTACACCTTC
16 TRBJ2-1 . TRBD2 TRBV7-2 CASSLVRSSGGLGQFF TGTGCCAGCAGCTTAGTAAGGTCTAGCGGGGGTCTTGGGCAGTTCTTC
19 TRBJ2-1 . TRBD1 TRBV11-2 CASSLGYSTGTGYYNEQFF TGTGCCAGCAGCTTAGGGTATTCCACCGGGACAGGGTACTACAATGAGCAGTTCTTC
13 TRBJ2-3 once . TRBV27 CASSYPRADTQYF TGTGCCAGCAGTTACCCCAGGGCGGATACGCAGTATTTT
16 TRBJ2-4 . . TRBV5-1 CASSVAGGSGQNIQYF TGCGCCAGCAGCGTGGCTGGGGGCTCTGGCCAAAACATTCAGTACTTC
16 TRBJ1-1 . TRBD1 TRBV27 CASRSGQGIWDTEAFF TGTGCCAGCAGATCGGGACAGGGGATTTGGGACACTGAAGCTTTCTTT
18 TRBJ2-3 . TRBD2 TRBV5-1 CASSLFLAGGASTDTQYF TGCGCCAGCAGCTTGTTTCTAGCGGGGGGGGCTAGCACAGATACGCAGTATTTT
14 TRBJ2-1 . TRBD2 TRBV5-1 CASSSLVAGNEQFF TGCGCCAGCAGCTCGCTAGTAGCGGGAAATGAGCAGTTCTTC
13 TRBJ1-5 . . TRBV19 CASSISDRWPQHF TGTGCCAGTAGTATTTCGGACAGATGGCCCCAGCATTTT
16 TRBJ1-4 . . TRBV6-1 CASSEVTFSANEKLFF TGTGCCAGCAGTGAGGTGACTTTTTCCGCTAATGAAAAACTGTTTTTT
13 TRBJ2-7 few . TRBV14 CASSKRTLYEQYF TGTGCCAGCAGTAAGCGCACCCTCTACGAGCAGTACTTC
14 TRBJ2-2 . TRBD2 TRBV6-5 CASSYGGRTGELFF TGTGCCAGCAGTTACGGCGGGAGAACCGGGGAGCTGTTTTTT
14 TRBJ2-7 . . TRBV5-1 CASSLDGDNYEQYF TGCGCCAGCAGCTTGGACGGGGATAACTACGAGCAGTACTTC
14 TRBJ1-4 . TRBD1 TRBV2 CASTQTGGFEKLFF TGTGCCAGCACCCAGACAGGGGGCTTTGAAAAACTGTTTTTT
15 TRBJ1-1 . . TRBV6-6 CASRPLRNSNTEAFF TGTGCCAGCAGACCTCTACGTAACAGCAACACTGAAGCTTTCTTT
14 TRBJ2-1 . TRBD1 TRBV2 CASAGTVGDNEQFF TGTGCCAGCGCCGGGACAGTGGGAGACAATGAGCAGTTCTTC